Here is one TCR beta chain with its context. The antigen is not known. The data were taken from a study of T cell repertoires in cytomegalovirus infection. Study-wide context: Both recently identified HLA-C-restricted and well-studied HLA-B-restricted CMV epitopes were used in the study. From public TCR beta signatures came an indication of both CMV infection and matching HLA type.

Study-level results: What dominated the ex vivo response were HLA-C-restricted CMV-specific TCR beta clonotypes. CMV carriers having the relevant HLA were flagged by cumulative public TCR beta family frequency.

V trimming: 5 bases; J trimming: 5 bases; junction bases outside the gene matches: 4. CDR3 length equals 13 residues. Germline lookup yields CDR1 SGHAT and CDR2 FQNNGV. MiXCR, run by TCRdb on the reads, gives a single entry per CDR3 protein. This sample has approximately 590,000 distinct CDR3 sequences, with 40% found just once. The receptor was derived from a human donor in good health (CMV status not recorded). Some clones in this sample may be carry-over from other donors' samples. This material consisted of cultured PBMCs, taken from culture after CMV antigen stimulation. V usage is TRBV11-2 and J usage is TRBJ2-7; 9 bases line up with TRBD1. Written as DNA, the CDR3 is TGTGCCAGCAGCGCGGACAGGGGCAACGAGCAGTACTTC. It codes for CASSADRGNEQYF.